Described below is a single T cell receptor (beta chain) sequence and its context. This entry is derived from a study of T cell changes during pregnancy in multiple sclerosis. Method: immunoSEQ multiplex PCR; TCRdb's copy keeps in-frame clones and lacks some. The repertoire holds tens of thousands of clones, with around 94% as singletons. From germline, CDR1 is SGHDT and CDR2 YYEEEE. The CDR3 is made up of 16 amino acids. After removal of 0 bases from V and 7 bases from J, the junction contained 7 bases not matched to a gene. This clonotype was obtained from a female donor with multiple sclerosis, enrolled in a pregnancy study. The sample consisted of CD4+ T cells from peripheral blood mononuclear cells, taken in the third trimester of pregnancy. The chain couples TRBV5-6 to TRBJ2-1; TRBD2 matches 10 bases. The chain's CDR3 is CASSLETSGFRNEQFF. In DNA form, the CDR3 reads TGTGCCAGCAGCTTGGAGACTAGCGGGTTTCGTAATGAGCAGTTCTTC.